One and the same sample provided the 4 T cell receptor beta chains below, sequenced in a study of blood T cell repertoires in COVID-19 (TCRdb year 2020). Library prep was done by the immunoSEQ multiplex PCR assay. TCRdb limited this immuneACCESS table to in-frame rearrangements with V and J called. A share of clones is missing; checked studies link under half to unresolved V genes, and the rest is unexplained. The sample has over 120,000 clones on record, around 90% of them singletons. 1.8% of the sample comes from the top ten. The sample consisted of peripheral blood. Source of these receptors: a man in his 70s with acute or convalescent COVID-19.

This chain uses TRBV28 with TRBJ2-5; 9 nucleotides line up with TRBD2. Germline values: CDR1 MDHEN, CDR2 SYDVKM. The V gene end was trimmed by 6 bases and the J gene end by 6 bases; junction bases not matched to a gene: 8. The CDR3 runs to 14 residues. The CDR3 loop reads CASRGSGSVKTQYF. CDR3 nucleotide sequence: TGTGCCAGCAGGGGTAGCGGGAGTGTAAAGACCCAGTACTTC.

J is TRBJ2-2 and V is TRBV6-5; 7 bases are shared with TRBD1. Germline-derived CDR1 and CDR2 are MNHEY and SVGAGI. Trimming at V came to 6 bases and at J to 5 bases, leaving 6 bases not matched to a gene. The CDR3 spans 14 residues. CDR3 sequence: CASRRDRVTGELFF. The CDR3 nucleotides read TGTGCCAGCAGACGCGACAGGGTGACCGGGGAGCTGTTTTTT.

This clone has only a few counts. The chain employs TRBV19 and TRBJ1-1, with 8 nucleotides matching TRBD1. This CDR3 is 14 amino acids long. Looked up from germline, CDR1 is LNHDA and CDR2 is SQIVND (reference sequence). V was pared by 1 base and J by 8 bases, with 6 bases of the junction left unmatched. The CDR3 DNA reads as TGTGCCAGTAGTATAGGACACCGGACAGGGGAAGCTTTCTTT. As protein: CASSIGHRTGEAFF.

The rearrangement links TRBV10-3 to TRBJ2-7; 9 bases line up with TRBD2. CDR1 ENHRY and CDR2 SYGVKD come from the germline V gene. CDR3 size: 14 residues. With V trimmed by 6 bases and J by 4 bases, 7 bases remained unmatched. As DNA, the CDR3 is TGTGCCATCAGCGTTCTAGCGGGGCCATACGAGCAGTACTTC. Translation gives CAISVLAGPYEQYF.